The 4 T cell receptor beta chains in this list originate from one sample, sequenced in a study of blood T cell repertoires in COVID-19 (dated by TCRdb to between 2020 and 2021). Library generation was performed with the immunoSEQ multiplex PCR assay. TCRdb took this table from immuneACCESS and kept in-frame rearrangements with V and J called. Such tables lack part of the clones; where checked against another copy, unresolved V genes explain under half of the gap, and the rest is unexplained. For this sample the table gives under 250,000 clones, of which about 80% were detected only once. Jointly, the top ten make up approximately 2.5% of the sample. The sample comprised peripheral blood. The source of these receptors is an older woman with acute or convalescent COVID-19.

In this sample, this clone turned up once. This chain connects TRBV29-1 to TRBJ2-3, with a possible D match to TRBD2 (6 bases). From germline, CDR1 is SQVTM and CDR2 ANQGSEA. The CDR3 runs 13 residues. Trimming left V 4 bases short and J 1 base short, with 9 bases between. CDR3 sequence reads: CSVGRDRTDTQYF. CDR3 DNA sequence: TGCAGCGTTGGGCGGGACCGCACAGATACGCAGTATTTT.

This rearrangement joins TRBV21-1 to TRBJ1-1; TRBD1, the table's D call, lacks a check against the DNA. TRBV21-1 is annotated as a pseudogene. The CDR3 runs 13 residues. The DNA for the CDR3 is TGTGCCAGCAGGGGGGCACCGAACACTGAAGCTTTCTTT. This translates into CASRGAPNTEAFF.

This clone has only a few counts. V usage is TRBV11-2 and J usage is TRBJ2-1; tentatively, D is TRBD2 (5 bases). The CDR3 is made up of 14 amino acids. The V gene's germline CDR1 is SGHAT and CDR2 FQNNGV. The V and J ends lost 5 bases and 14 bases respectively, with 22 bases between them. The CDR3 coding sequence is TGTGCCAGCAGCCCCACCCAAGTAGACGAGGAGGAGTTCTTC. The encoded protein is CASSPTQVDEEEFF.

This sequence joins TRBV24-1 and TRBJ1-5; D is undetermined. Looked up from germline, CDR1 is KGHDR and CDR2 is SFDVKD. There are 14 residues in the CDR3. Trimming took 4 bases from V and 1 from J, leaving 7 bases between them. CDR3 sequence: CATSDYPSNQPQHF. CDR3 DNA sequence: TGTGCCACCAGTGACTACCCGAGCAATCAGCCCCAGCATTTT.